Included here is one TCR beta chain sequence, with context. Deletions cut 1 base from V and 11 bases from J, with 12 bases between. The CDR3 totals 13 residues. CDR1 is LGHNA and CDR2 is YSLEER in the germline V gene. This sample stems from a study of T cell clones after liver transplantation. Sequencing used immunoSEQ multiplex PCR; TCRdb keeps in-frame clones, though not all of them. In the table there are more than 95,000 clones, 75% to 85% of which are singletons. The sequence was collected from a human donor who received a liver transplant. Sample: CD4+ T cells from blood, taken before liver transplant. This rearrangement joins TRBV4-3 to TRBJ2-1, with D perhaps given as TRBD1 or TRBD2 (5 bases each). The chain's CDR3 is CASSQGAGAQQFF. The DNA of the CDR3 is TGCGCCAGCAGCCAAGGGGCCGGGGCCCAGCAGTTCTTC.